This T cell receptor (beta chain) was identified during a study of radiotherapy plus CTLA-4 blockade in lung cancer. Overall study: The study recorded objective responses in around a sixth of patients and disease control in 31%. Overall study results and limits: Dynamics of early blood T cell clones, together with interferon-beta, were reportedly the best predictors of response. Expansion in blood of tumor-derived TCR clones was seen after radiotherapy plus ipilimumab.

V was pared by 3 bases and J by 8 bases, with 6 bases between. The CDR3 runs to 11 residues. Germline assignment: CDR1 SGDLS and CDR2 YYNGEE. Some clones are missing from TCRdb's copy, which holds only in-frame ones; the method was immunoSEQ multiplex PCR. The sample includes under 90,000 clones, around 72% of them seen just once. The study treated chemo-refractory metastatic non-small-cell lung cancer patients with focal radiation plus ipilimumab CTLA-4 blockade. Comments on this clone: Antigen unknown.

The sequencing used peripheral blood, collected from a patient treated with radiotherapy plus ipilimumab. The chain carries TRBV9 and TRBJ2-1; D uncertain. This sequence originates from a human donor with non-small cell lung cancer that progressed on radiotherapy plus ipilimumab. The CDR3 spells CASSDKYEQFF. The DNA of the CDR3 is TGTGCCAGCAGCGACAAATATGAGCAGTTCTTC.